This T cell receptor beta chain is from a study of blood T cell repertoires in COVID-19. About the research overall: The United States, Italy and Spain were the sources of the acute and convalescent COVID-19 samples.

Assignment of participants to cohorts was predicated upon participant-reported clinical history. Recovered Cohort 3 donors showed two negative PCRs, clearance, or symptom resolution. Authors' methods: Reference gene primers were amplified, and this amplification served to estimate nucleated cell counts. Profiling relied on immunoSEQ multiplex PCR, and the TCRdb table lists in-frame clones only, not all of them. That table furnishes V, J and clone size, whereas the DNA furnished D and trimming. The data hold 250,000 to 400,000 clones, with roughly nine tenths observed a single time. Sequencing used PBMCs or T cells enriched from blood (not recorded which). The clonotype was recovered from a man in his 60s who had recovered from COVID-19.

The CDR3: CASKLVRELNTGELFF. The CDR3 region has the DNA TGTGCCAGCAAATTGGTGCGGGAATTGAACACCGGGGAGCTGTTTTTT. The genes are TRBV28 and TRBJ2-2; a weak D match, TRBD2 (6 bases). V shed 7 bases and J shed 1 base, with 16 bases lying between them. The CDR3 extends over 16 amino acids. Germline values: CDR1 MDHEN, CDR2 SYDVKM.